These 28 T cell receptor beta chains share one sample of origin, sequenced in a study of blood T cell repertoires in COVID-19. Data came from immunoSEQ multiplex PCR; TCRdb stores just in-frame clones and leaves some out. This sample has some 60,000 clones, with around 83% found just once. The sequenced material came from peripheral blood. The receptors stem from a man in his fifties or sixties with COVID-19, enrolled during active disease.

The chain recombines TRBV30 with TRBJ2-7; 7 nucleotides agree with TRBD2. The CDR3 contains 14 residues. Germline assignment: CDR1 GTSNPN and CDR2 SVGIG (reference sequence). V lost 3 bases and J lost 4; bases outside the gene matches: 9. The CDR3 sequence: CAWRLLGGSYEQYF. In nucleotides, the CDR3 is TGTGCCTGGAGACTCCTCGGCGGGAGTTACGAGCAGTACTTC.

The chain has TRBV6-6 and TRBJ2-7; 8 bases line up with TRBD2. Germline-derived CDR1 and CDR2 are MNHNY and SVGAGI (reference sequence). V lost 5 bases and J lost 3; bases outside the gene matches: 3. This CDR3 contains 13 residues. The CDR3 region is CASSTGTSYEQYF. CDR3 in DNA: TGTGCCAGCAGTACCGGGACTAGCTACGAGCAGTACTTC.

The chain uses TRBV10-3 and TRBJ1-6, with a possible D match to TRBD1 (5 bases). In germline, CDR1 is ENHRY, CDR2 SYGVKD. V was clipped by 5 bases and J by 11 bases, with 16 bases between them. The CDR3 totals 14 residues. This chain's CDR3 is CAISTQGPGAPLHF. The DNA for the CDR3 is TGTGCCATCAGTACCCAGGGACCGGGGGCACCCCTCCACTTT.

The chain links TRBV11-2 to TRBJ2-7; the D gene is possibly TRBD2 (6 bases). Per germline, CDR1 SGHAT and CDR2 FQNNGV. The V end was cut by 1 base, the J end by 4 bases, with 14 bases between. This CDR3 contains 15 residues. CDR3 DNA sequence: TGTGCCAGCAGCTTAGTTGCGGGGCAGCATTACGAGCAGTACTTC. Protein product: CASSLVAGQHYEQYF.

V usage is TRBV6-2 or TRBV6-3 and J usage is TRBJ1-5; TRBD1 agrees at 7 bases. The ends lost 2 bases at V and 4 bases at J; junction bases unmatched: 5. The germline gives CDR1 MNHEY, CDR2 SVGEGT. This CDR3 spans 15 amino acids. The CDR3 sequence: CASSYGQVGNQPQHF. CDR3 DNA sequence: TGTGCCAGCAGTTACGGACAGGTAGGAAATCAGCCCCAGCATTTT.

The CDR3 nucleotides are TGCGCCAGCAGCCAAGGTAACAGGGGGGCGTACAATGAGCAGTTCTTC. Its protein is CASSQGNRGAYNEQFF. J is TRBJ2-1 and V is TRBV4-1, with 8 nucleotides matching TRBD1. With V trimmed by 1 base and J by 4 bases, 6 bases remained unmatched. The CDR3 is 16 amino acids. The germline V gene encodes CDR1 MGHRA and CDR2 YSYEKL.

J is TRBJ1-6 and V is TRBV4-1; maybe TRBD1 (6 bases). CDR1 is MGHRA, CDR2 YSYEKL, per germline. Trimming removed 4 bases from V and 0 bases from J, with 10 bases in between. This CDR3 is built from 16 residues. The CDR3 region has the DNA TGCGCCAGCAGCCTACAGGGTAGCTCCTATAATTCACCCCTCCACTTT. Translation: CASSLQGSSYNSPLHF.

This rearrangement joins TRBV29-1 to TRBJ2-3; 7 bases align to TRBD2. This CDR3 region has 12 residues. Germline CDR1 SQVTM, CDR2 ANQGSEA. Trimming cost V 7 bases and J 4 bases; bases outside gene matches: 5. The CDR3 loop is CSAREFSDTQYF. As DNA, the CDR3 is TGCAGCGCGCGGGAGTTCTCAGATACGCAGTATTTT.

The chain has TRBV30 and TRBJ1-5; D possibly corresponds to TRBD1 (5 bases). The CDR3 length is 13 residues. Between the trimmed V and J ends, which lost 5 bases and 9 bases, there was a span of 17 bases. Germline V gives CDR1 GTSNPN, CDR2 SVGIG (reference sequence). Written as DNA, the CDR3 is TGTGCCTGGTCTCGCGGGGGAATCATGCCCCAGCATTTT. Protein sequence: CAWSRGGIMPQHF.

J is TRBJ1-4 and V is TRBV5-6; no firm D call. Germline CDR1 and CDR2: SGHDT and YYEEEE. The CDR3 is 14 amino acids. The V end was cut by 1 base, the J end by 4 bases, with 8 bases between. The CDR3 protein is CASSLYGDNEKLFF. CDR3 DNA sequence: TGTGCCAGCAGCTTGTACGGGGATAATGAAAAACTGTTTTTT.

The CDR3, as DNA: TGTGCCAGCAGTGGATGGACAGGGGGTTCCGGGGAGCTGTTTTTT. Its translation: CASSGWTGGSGELFF. The genes are TRBV2 and TRBJ2-2; 10 positions match TRBD1. The CDR3 is 15 residues long. After removal of 4 bases from V and 6 bases from J, the junction contained 5 bases not matched to a gene. The V gene's germline CDR1 is SNHLY and CDR2 FYNNEI.

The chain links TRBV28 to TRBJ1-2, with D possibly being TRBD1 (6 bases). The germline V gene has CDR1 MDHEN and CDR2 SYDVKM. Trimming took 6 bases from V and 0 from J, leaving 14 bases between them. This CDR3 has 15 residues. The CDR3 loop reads CASSRGGGSNYGYTF. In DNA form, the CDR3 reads TGTGCCAGCAGCAGGGGTGGCGGTTCTAACTATGGCTACACCTTC.

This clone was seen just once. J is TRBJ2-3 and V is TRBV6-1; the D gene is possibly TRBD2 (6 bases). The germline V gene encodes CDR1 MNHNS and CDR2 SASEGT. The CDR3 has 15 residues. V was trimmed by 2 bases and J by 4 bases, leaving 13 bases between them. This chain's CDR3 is CASSEREWGADTQYF. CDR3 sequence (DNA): TGTGCCAGCAGTGAACGGGAGTGGGGAGCAGATACGCAGTATTTT.

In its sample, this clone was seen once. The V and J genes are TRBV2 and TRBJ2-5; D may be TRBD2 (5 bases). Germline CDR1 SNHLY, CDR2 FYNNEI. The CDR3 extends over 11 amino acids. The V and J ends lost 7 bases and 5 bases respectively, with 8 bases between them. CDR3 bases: TGTGCCAGCACTAGCCACGAGACCCAGTACTTC. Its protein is CASTSHETQYF.

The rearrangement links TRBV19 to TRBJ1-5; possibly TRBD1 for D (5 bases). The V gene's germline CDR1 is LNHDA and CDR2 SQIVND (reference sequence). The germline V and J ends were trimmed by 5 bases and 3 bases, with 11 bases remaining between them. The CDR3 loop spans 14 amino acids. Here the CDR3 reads CASSPTGPNQPQHF. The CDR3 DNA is TGTGCCAGTAGTCCCACAGGTCCCAATCAGCCCCAGCATTTT. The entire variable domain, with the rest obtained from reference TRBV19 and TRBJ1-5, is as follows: DGGITQSPKYLFRKEGQNVTLSCEQNLNHDAMYWYRQDPGQGLRLIYYSQIVNDFQKGDIAEGYSVSREKKESFPLTVTSAQKNPTAFYLCASSPTGPNQPQHFGDGTRLSIL.

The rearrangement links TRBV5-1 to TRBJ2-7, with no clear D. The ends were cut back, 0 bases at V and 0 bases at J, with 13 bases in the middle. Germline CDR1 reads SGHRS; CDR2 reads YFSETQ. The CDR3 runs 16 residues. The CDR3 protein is CASSLDLPTSSYEQYF. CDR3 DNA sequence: TGCGCCAGCAGCTTGGATCTTCCAACAAGCTCCTACGAGCAGTACTTC.

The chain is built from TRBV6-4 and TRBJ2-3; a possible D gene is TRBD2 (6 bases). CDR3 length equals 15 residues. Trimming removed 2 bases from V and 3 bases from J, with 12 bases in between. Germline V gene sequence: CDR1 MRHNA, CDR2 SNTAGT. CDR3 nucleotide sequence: TGTGCCAGCAGTGACGGGGGACTCGTTACAGATACGCAGTATTTT. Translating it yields CASSDGGLVTDTQYF.

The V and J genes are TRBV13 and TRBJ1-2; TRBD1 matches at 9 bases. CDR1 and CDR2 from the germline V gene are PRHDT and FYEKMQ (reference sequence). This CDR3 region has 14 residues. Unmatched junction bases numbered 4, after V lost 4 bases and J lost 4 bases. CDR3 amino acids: CASSSGQGSYGYTF. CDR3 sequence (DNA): TGTGCCAGCAGCTCCGGACAGGGGAGCTATGGCTACACCTTC.

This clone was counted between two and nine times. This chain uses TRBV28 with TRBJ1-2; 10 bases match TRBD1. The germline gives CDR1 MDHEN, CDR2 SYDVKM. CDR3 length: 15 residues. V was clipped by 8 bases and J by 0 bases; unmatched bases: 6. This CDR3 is CASEGQGPPNYGYTF. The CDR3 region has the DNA TGTGCCAGCGAGGGACAGGGGCCACCTAACTATGGCTACACCTTC.

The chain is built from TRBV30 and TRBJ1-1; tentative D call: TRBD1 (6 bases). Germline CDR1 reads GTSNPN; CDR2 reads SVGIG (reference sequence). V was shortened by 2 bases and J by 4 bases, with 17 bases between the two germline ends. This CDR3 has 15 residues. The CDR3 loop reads CAWSKGGIGGTEAFF. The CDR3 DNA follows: TGTGCCTGGAGTAAGGGGGGGATCGGCGGCACTGAAGCTTTCTTT.

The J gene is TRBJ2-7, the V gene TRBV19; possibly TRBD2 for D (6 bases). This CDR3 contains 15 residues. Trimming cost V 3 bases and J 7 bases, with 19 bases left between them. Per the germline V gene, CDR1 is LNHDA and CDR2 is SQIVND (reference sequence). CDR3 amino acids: CASSMSGAPRGEQYF. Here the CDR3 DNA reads TGTGCCAGTAGTATGTCAGGAGCCCCACGGGGGGAGCAGTACTTC. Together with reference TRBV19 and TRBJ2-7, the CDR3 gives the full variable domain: DGGITQSPKYLFRKEGQNVTLSCEQNLNHDAMYWYRQDPGQGLRLIYYSQIVNDFQKGDIAEGYSVSREKKESFPLTVTSAQKNPTAFYLCASSMSGAPRGEQYFGPGTRLTVT.

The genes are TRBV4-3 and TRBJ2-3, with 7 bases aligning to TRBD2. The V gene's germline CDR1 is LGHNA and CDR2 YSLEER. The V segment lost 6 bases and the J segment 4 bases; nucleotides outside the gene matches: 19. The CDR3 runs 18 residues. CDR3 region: CASSLKAGIAGMADTQYF. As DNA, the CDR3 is TGCGCCAGCAGTCTAAAAGCCGGGATAGCGGGTATGGCAGATACGCAGTATTTT.

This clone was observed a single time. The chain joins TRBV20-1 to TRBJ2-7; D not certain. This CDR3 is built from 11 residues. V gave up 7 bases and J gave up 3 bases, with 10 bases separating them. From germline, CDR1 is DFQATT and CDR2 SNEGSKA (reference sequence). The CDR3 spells CSVLTGYEQYF. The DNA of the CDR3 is TGCAGTGTTCTGACTGGCTACGAGCAGTACTTC.

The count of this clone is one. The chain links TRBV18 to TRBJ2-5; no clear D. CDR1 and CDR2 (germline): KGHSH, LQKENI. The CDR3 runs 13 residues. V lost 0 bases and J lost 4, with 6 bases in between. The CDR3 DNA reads TGTGCCAGCTCACCACCAGAGCTAGAGACCCAGTACTTC. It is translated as CASSPPELETQYF.

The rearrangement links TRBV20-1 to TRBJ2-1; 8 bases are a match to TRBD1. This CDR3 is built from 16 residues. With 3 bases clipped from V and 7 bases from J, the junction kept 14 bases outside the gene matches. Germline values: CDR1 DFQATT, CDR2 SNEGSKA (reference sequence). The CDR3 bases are TGCAGTGCTAGTGGCTACTGGCAGGGGGCAGGTAATGAGCAGTTCTTC. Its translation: CSASGYWQGAGNEQFF.

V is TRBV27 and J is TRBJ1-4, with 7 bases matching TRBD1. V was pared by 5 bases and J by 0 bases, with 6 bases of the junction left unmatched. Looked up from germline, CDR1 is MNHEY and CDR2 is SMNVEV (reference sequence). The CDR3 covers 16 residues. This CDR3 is CASSRDSPPTNEKLFF. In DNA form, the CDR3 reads TGTGCCAGCAGTCGGGACAGCCCCCCAACTAATGAAAAACTGTTTTTT.

The CDR3 DNA reads TGTGCCAGTAGTACCGAGTTGTTATCAGGCTACACCTTC. It encodes CASSTELLSGYTF. The rearrangement links TRBV19 to TRBJ1-2; D call uncertain. V lost 4 bases and J 8 bases, leaving 14 bases between the germline ends. The CDR3 length is 13 residues. Per the germline V gene, CDR1 is LNHDA and CDR2 is SQIVND (reference sequence).

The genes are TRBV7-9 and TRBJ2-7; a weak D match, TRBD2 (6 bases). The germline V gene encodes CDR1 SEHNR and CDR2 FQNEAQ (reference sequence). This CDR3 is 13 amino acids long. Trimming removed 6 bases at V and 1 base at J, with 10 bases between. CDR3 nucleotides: TGTGCCAGCAGGACTGGGGGGTCCTACGAGCAGTACTTC. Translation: CASRTGGSYEQYF.